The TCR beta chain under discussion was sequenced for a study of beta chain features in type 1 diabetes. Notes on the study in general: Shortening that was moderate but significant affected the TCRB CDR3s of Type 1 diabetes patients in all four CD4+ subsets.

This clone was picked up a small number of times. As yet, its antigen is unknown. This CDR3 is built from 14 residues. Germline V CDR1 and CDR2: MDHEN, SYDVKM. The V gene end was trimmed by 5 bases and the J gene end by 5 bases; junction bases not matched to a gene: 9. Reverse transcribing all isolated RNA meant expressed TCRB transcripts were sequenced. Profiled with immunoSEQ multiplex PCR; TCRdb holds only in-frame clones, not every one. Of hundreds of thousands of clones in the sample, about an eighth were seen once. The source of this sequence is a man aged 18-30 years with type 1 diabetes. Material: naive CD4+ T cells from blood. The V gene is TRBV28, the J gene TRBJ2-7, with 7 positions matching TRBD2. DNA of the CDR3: TGTGCCAGCAGTACTCCAGGACTAGAAGACGAGCAGTACTTC. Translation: CASSTPGLEDEQYF.